This TCR beta chain was observed in a study of blood T cell repertoires in COVID-19. Whole-study context: The United States, Italy and Spain provided the acute and convalescent COVID-19 samples. In each case, the material was cDNA or gDNA derived from T cells, B-cell-depleted T cells, or PBMCs.

The CDR3 totals 14 residues. V lost 6 bases, J lost 7 bases, and 5 bases stayed unmatched. CDR1 and CDR2 (germline): WSHSY, SAAADI. In the study's own analysis: Estimation of nucleated cell counts relied on the amplification of reference gene primers. Assay: immunoSEQ multiplex PCR; the TCRdb copy retains only in-frame clones and omits some. The V and J calls and clone size were taken over from that table, and D and trimming were inferred from the DNA. The sample contains about 260,000 clones, approximately 84% of which appear only once. The sample was peripheral blood. The receptor comes from a woman of 80 years or more with acute or convalescent COVID-19. The chain joins TRBV10-2 to TRBJ1-6; 8 bases line up with TRBD1. The CDR3 region has the DNA TGCGCCAGCAGACCGGACAGGGCAAATTCACCCCTCCACTTT. Residues: CASRPDRANSPLHF.